The clone carrying this TCR beta chain was picked up a small number of times. This specimen belongs to a study of cytomegalovirus exposure and HLA in healthy donors. The PCR ran on 60 Vbeta and 13 Jbeta primers. The data were produced by immunoSEQ multiplex PCR, yet TCRdb's version contains in-frame clones alone and is incomplete. This table holds 100,000 to 150,000 clones, 73% found once. This CDR3 has 16 residues. Trimming cost V 0 bases and J 1 base; bases outside gene matches: 1. Germline V gene data show CDR1 as SGHDT and CDR2 as YYEEEE. V is TRBV5-6 and J is TRBJ2-5, with 12 bases identical to TRBD2. The sample taken for sequencing was PBMCs. This receptor was identified in a man aged 55 to 70 in good health and CMV-seropositive. CDR3 nucleotides: TGTGCCAGCAGCTTGGTACTAGCGGGGGGCCAAGAGACCCAGTACTTC. This codes for CASSLVLAGGQETQYF.